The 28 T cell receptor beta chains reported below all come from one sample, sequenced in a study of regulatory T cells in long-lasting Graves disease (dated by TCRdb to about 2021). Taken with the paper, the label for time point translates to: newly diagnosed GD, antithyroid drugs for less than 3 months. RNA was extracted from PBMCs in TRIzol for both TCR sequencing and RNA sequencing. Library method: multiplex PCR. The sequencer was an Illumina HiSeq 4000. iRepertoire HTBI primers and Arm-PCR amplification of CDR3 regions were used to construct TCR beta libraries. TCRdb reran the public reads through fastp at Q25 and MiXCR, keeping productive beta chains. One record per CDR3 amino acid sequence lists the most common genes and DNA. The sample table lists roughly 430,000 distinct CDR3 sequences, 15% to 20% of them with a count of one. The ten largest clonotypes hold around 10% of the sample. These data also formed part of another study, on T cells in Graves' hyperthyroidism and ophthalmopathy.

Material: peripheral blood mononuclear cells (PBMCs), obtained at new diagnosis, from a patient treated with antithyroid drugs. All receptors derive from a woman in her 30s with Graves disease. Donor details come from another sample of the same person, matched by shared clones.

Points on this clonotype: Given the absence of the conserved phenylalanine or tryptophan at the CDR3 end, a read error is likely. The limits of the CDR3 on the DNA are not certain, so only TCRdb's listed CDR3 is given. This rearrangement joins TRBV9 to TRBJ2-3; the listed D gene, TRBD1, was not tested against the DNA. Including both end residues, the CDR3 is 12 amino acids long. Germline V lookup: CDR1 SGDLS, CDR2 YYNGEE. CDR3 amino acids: CASRGTLGIRVL.

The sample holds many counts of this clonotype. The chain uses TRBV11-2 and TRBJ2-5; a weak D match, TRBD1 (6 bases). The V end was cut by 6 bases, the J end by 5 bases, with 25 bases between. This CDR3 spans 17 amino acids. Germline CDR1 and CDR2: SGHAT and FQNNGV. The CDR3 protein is CASSTSSGTSRAETQYF. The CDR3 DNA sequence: TGTGCCAGCAGTACATCGTCCGGGACATCTAGGGCGGAGACCCAGTACTTC.

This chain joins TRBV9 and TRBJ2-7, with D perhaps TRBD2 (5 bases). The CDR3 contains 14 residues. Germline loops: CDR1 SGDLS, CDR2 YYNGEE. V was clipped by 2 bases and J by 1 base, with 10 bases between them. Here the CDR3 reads CASSVDSLSYEQYF. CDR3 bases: TGTGCCAGCAGCGTGGACTCCCTTTCCTACGAGCAGTACTTC. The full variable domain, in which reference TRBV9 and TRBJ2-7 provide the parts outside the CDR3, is DSGVTQTPKHLITATGQRVTLRCSPRSGDLSVYWYQQSLDQGLQFLIQYYNGEERAKGNILERFSAQQFPDLHSELNLSSLELGDSALYFCASSVDSLSYEQYFGPGTRLTVT.

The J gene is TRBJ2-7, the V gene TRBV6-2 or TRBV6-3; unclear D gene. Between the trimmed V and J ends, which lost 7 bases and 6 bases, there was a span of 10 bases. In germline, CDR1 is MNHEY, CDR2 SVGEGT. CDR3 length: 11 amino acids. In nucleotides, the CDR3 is TGTGCCAGCAAGTCGGCAGGCGAGCAGTACTTC. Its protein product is CASKSAGEQYF.

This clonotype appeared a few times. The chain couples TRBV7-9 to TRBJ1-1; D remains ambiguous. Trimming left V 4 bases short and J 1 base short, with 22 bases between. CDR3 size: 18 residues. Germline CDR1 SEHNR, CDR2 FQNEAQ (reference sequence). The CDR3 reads CASSSIPMVSAKNTEAFF. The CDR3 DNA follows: TGTGCCAGCAGCTCCATACCCATGGTGTCCGCTAAGAACACTGAAGCTTTCTTT.

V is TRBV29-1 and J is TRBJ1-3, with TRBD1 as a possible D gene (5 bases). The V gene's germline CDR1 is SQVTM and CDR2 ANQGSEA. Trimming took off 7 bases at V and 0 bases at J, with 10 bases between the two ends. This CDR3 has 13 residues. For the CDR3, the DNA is TGCAGCGCCGAAAGGGGCTCTGGAAACACCATATATTTT. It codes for CSAERGSGNTIYF.

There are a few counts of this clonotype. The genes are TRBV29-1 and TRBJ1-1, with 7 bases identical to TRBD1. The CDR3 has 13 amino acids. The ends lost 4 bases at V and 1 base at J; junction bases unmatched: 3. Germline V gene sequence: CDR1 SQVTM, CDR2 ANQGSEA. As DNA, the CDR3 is TGCAGCGTTGTGGGACAGCCGAACACTGAAGCTTTCTTT. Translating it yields CSVVGQPNTEAFF.

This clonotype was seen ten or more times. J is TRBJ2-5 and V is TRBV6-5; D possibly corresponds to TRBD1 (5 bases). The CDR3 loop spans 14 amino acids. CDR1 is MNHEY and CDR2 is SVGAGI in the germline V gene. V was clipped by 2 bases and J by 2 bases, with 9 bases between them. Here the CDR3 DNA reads TGTGCCAGCAGTTACCGGCAGGGTCAAGAGACCCAGTACTTC. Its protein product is CASSYRQGQETQYF.

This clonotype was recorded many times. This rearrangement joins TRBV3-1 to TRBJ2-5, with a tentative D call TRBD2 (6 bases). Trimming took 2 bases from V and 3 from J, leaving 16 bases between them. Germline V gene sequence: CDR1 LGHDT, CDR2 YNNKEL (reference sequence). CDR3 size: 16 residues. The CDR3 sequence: CASSQIWRIAEETQYF. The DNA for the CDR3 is TGTGCCAGCAGCCAAATATGGCGGATAGCGGAAGAGACCCAGTACTTC.

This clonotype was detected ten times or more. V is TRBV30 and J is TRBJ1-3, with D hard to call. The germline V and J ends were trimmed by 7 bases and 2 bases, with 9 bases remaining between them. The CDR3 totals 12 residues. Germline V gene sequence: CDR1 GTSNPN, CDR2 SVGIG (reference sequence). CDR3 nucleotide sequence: TGTGCCTCTAAGAAGGCTGGAAACACCATATATTTT. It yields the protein CASKKAGNTIYF.

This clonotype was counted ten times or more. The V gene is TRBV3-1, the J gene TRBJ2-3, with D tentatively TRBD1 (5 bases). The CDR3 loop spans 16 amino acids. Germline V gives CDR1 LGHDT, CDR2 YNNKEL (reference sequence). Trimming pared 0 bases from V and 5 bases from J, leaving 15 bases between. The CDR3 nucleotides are TGTGCCAGCAGCCAAGACGACTTAAAGGGGCAAGATACGCAGTATTTT. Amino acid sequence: CASSQDDLKGQDTQYF.

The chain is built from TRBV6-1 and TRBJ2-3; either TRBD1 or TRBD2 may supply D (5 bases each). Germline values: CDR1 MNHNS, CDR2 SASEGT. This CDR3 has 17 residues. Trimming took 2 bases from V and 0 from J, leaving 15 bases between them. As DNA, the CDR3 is TGTGCCAGCAGTGAAAGGGGTGGGGGATTTAGCACAGATACGCAGTATTTT. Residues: CASSERGGGFSTDTQYF.

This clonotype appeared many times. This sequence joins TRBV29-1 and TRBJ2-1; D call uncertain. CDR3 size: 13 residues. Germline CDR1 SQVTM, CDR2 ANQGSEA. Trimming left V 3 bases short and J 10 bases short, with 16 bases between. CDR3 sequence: CSVDGRHTREQFF. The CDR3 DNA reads TGCAGCGTTGACGGGCGGCATACACGGGAGCAGTTCTTC.

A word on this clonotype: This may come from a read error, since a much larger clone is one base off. The CDR3 region is CASSATSGMDEQYF. The CDR3 coding sequence is TGTGCCAGCAGTGCGACTAGCGGGATGGATGAGCAGTACTTC. The chain combines TRBV7-2 with TRBJ2-3, with 11 bases aligning to TRBD2. The J call could be wrong; TRBJ2-7 is a better fit for the DNA end. The germline V gene has CDR1 SGHTA and CDR2 FQGNSA. This CDR3 contains 14 residues.

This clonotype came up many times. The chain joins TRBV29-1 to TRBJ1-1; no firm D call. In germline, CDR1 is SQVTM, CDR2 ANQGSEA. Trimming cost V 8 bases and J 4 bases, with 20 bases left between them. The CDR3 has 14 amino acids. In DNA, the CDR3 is TGCAGCCACAACCAGCTAGGGCCGTTCACTGAAGCTTTCTTT. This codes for CSHNQLGPFTEAFF.

Here the CDR3 DNA reads TGTGCCAGCAGTCTAGGGACAGCCGTATACAATGAGCAGTTCTTC. Translating gives CASSLGTAVYNEQFF. The rearrangement uses TRBV28 and TRBJ2-1; 7 bases align to TRBD1. Per germline, CDR1 MDHEN and CDR2 SYDVKM. Trimming cost V 5 bases and J 4 bases; bases outside gene matches: 8. The CDR3 totals 15 residues.

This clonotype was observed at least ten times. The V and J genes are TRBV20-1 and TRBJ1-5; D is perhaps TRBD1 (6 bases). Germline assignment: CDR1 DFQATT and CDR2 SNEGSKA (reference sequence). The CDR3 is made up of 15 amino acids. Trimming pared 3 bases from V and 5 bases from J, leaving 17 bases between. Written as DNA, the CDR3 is TGCAGTGCTAGGGATGACAGGCCTAACTATCAGCCCCAGCATTTT. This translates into CSARDDRPNYQPQHF.

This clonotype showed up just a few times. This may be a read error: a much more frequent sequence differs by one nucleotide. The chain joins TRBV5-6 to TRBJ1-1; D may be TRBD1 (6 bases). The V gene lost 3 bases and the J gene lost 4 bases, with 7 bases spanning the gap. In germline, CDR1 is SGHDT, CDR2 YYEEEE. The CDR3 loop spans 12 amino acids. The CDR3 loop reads CASSSTGTEAFF. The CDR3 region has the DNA TGTGCCAGCAGCTCGACAGGCACTGAAGCTTTCTTT.

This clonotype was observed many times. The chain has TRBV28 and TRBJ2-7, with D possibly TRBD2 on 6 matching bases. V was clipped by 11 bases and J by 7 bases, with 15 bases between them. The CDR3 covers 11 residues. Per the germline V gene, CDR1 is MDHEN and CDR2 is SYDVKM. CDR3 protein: CASKLAGEQYF. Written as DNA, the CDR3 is TGTGCCTCCAAACTAGCCGGGGAGCAGTACTTC.

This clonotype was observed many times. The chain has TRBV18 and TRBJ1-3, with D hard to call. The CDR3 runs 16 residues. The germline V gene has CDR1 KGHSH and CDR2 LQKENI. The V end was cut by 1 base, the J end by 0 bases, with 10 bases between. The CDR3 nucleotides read TGTGCCAGCTCACCACAGGGCCTATACTCTGGAAACACCATATATTTT. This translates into CASSPQGLYSGNTIYF.

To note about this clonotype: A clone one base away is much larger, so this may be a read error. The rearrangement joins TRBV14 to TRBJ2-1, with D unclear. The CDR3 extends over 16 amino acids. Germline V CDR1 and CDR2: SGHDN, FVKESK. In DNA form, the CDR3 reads TGTGCCAGCAGCCAAGTCTACTGGAGCTCCTACAATGATCAGTTCTTC. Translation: CASSQVYWSSYNDQFF.

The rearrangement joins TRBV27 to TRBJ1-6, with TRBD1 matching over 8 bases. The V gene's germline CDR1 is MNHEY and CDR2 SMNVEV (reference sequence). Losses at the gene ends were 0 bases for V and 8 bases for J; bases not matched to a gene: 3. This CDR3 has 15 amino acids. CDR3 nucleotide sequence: TGTGCCAGCAGTTTATCGGGCAGGGGGCATTCACCCCTCCACTTT. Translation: CASSLSGRGHSPLHF.

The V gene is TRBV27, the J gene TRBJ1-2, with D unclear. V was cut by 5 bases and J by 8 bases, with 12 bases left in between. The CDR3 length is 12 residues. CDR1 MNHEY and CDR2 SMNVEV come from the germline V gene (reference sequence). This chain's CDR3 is CASSGNGGGYTF. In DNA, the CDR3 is TGTGCCAGCAGTGGGAACGGAGGCGGCTACACCTTC.

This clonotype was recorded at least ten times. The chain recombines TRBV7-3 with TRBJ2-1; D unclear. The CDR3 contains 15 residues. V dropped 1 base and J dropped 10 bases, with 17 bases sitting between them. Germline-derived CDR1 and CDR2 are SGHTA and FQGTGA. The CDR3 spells CASSLMGAPNEEQFF. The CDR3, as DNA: TGTGCCAGCAGCTTAATGGGTGCCCCAAACGAGGAGCAGTTCTTC.

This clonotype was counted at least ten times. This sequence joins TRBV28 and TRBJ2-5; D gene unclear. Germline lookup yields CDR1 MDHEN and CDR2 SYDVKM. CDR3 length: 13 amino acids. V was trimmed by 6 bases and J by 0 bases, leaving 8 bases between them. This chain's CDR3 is CASSAVYQETQYF. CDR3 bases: TGTGCCAGCAGCGCAGTGTACCAAGAGACCCAGTACTTC.

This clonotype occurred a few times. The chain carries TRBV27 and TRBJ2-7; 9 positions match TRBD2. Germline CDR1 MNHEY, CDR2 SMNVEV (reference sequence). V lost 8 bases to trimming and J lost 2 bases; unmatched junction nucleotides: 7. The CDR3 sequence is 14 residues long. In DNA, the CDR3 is TGTGCCAGCGGGGGGACTAGCCGCACCTACGAGCAGTACTTC. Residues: CASGGTSRTYEQYF.

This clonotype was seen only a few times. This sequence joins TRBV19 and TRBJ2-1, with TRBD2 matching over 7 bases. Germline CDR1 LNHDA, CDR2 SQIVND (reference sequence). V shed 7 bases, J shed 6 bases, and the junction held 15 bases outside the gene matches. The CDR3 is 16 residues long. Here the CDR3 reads CASTSGTPFGGNEQFF. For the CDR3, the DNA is TGTGCCAGTACCAGCGGGACCCCCTTTGGGGGCAATGAGCAGTTCTTC.

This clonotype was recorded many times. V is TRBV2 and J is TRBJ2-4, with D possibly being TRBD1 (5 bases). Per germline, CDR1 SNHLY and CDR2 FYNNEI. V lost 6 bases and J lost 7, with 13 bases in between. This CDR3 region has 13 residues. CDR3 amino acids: CASRADRANIQYF. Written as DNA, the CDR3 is TGTGCCAGCAGAGCCGACAGAGCTAACATTCAGTACTTC.